This TCR beta chain was observed in a study of cytomegalovirus exposure and HLA in healthy donors. Study-wide findings and caveats: Being indistinguishable, some V segments were excluded, TRBV6-2 and TRBV6-3 among them. Within an earlier analysis, most TCR beta V segments proved productive either about 87% or about 30% of the time. High sensitivity and specificity were reportedly achieved when the classifier diagnosed cytomegalovirus status.

For this clone: Antigen specificity is unknown.

The CDR3 is 16 residues long. V was trimmed by 0 bases and J by 9 bases, leaving 18 bases between them. Germline CDR1 MNHNS, CDR2 SASEGT. It was with 60 Vbeta and 13 Jbeta primers that the PCR ran. The method was immunoSEQ multiplex PCR; TCRdb's version includes in-frame clones alone and lacks a portion of them. The sample has around 50,000 clones; around 81% are singletons. This clonotype was sampled from a man in his thirties or forties in good health and CMV-seropositive. Sequencing was performed on PBMCs. The J gene is TRBJ1-5, the V gene TRBV6-1; D possibly corresponds to TRBD1 (6 bases). The DNA of the CDR3 is TGTGCCAGCAGTGAAGCGCTTCGAGGACAGTTATGGCCCCAGCATTTT. Encoded protein: CASSEALRGQLWPQHF.